The 24 T cell receptor beta chains below come from one sample, sequenced in a study of T cell responses to AZD1222 COVID-19 vaccine. Data came from immunoSEQ multiplex PCR; TCRdb stores just in-frame clones and leaves some out. The table lists 110,000 to 150,000 clones, about 93% of them singletons. Source: peripheral blood, taken on day 0 of AZD1222 vaccination. These receptors all stem from an adult in good health.

The chain joins TRBV2 to TRBJ2-5; D uncertain. Trimming took off 4 bases at V and 4 bases at J, with 7 bases between the two ends. The CDR3 contains 12 residues. Germline CDR1 SNHLY, CDR2 FYNNEI. CDR3 in DNA: TGTGCCAGCAGTGGTCAAGGAGAGACCCAGTACTTC. Translating gives CASSGQGETQYF.

The chain joins TRBV19 to TRBJ1-2, with 7 positions matching TRBD1. CDR1 and CDR2 (germline): LNHDA, SQIVND (reference sequence). Unmatched junction bases numbered 10, after V lost 0 bases and J lost 0 bases. There are 18 residues in the CDR3. CDR3 coding DNA: TGTGCCAGTAGTATAGACCCTCGAGGGACAGACACTAACTATGGCTACACCTTC. Its translation is CASSIDPRGTDTNYGYTF.

This chain joins TRBV6-5 and TRBJ1-1, with D perhaps matching TRBD1 (5 bases). Trimming took off 8 bases at V and 2 bases at J, with 15 bases between the two ends. The CDR3 totals 14 residues. Germline CDR1 is MNHEY and CDR2 is SVGAGI. The CDR3 region is CASSLGGGNTEAFF. CDR3 bases: TGTGCCAGCTCCTTGGGGGGGGGAAACACTGAAGCTTTCTTT.

This clone was seen just once. The V call is TRBV4-1, the J call TRBJ1-1; 10 bases align to TRBD1. The CDR3 covers 15 residues. Germline CDR1 MGHRA, CDR2 YSYEKL. V lost 3 bases to trimming and J lost 0 bases; unmatched junction nucleotides: 1. The CDR3 DNA follows: TGCGCCAGCAGCCAGGGACAGGGGTTGAACACTGAAGCTTTCTTT. Its protein is CASSQGQGLNTEAFF.

This sequence joins TRBV9 and TRBJ2-5; 8 bases match TRBD2. Germline assignment: CDR1 SGDLS and CDR2 YYNGEE. The CDR3 loop spans 15 amino acids. V lost 0 bases, J lost 2 bases, and 3 bases stayed unmatched. The CDR3 loop is CASSVDAGGQETQYF. DNA of the CDR3: TGTGCCAGCAGCGTAGACGCGGGGGGACAAGAGACCCAGTACTTC.

The J gene is TRBJ2-7, the V gene TRBV3-1 (or the pseudogene TRBV3-2), with TRBD1 matching 8 bases. The CDR3 is made up of 14 amino acids. J was trimmed by 4 bases and V by 5 bases; bases with no gene match: 7. Germline CDR1 LGHDT, CDR2 YNNKEL (reference sequence). In DNA, the CDR3 is TGTGCCAGCAGCTACGGGACAGGTTCTTACGAGCAGTACTTC. This sequence encodes CASSYGTGSYEQYF.

In the case of this clone: This sample includes further DNA sequences coding for the same CDR3. The chain couples TRBV5-1 to TRBJ2-3, with D uncertain. The CDR3 is 15 residues long. With 0 bases removed from V and 4 bases from J, the gap between germline ends came to 12 bases. Germline V gives CDR1 SGHRS, CDR2 YFSETQ. CDR3 DNA sequence: TGCGCCAGCAGCTTGGAAGGCAGATGGCCAGATACGCAGTATTTT. Translating it yields CASSLEGRWPDTQYF. Together with reference TRBV5-1 and TRBJ2-3, the CDR3 gives the full variable domain: KAGVTQTPRYLIKTRGQQVTLSCSPISGHRSVSWYQQTPGQGLQFLFEYFSETQRNKGNFPGRFSGRQFSNSRSEMNVSTLELGDSALYLCASSLEGRWPDTQYFGPGTRLTVL.

Remarks on this clone: This sample includes further DNA sequences coding for the same CDR3. The genes are TRBV5-6 and TRBJ2-5; TRBD2 matches 11 bases. The length of the CDR3 is 14 residues. With 4 bases clipped from V and 5 bases from J, the junction kept 4 bases outside the gene matches. Germline V gives CDR1 SGHDT, CDR2 YYEEEE. The CDR3 protein is CASSLAGGRETQYF. The CDR3 nucleotides are TGTGCCAGCAGCCTAGCGGGGGGTAGGGAGACCCAGTACTTC.

The rearrangement links TRBV30 to TRBJ1-6; 8 bases align to TRBD1. Trimming removed 0 bases from V and 6 bases from J; junction bases left unmatched: 10. The CDR3 length is 17 residues. In germline, CDR1 is GTSNPN, CDR2 SVGIG (reference sequence). CDR3: CAWSVRRTGKSNSPLHF. The CDR3 nucleotides read TGTGCCTGGAGTGTACGCAGGACAGGGAAAAGTAATTCACCCCTCCACTTT.

This chain joins TRBV5-5 and TRBJ2-3; TRBD2 matches at 9 bases. CDR1 SGHKS and CDR2 YYEKEE come from the germline V gene (reference sequence). The CDR3 length is 16 residues. With 4 bases clipped from V and 4 bases from J, the junction kept 10 bases outside the gene matches. The CDR3 spells CASSQLGGGAPDTQYF. CDR3 DNA sequence: TGTGCCAGCAGCCAGCTGGGCGGGGGGGCCCCAGATACGCAGTATTTT.

The chain carries TRBV19 and TRBJ1-5; the D gene is possibly TRBD1 (5 bases). From germline, CDR1 is LNHDA and CDR2 SQIVND (reference sequence). Trimming pared 8 bases from V and 3 bases from J, leaving 11 bases between. This CDR3 region has 13 residues. CDR3 in DNA: TGTGCCAGTGCTCAGGGAATCAATCAGCCCCAGCATTTT. Amino acids: CASAQGINQPQHF.

This clone was seen only a few times. The rearrangement links TRBV7-9 to TRBJ2-7, with 9 bases lining up with TRBD1. The CDR3 contains 12 residues. The germline gives CDR1 SEHNR, CDR2 FQNEAQ (reference sequence). J gave up 7 bases and V 4 bases, and 2 bases lay outside the gene matches. DNA of the CDR3: TGTGCCAGCAGCTGGGACAGGGAGGAGCAGTACTTC. Its protein is CASSWDREEQYF.

J is TRBJ1-1 and V is TRBV2, with D uncertain. With 4 bases removed from V and 1 base from J, the gap between germline ends came to 13 bases. The CDR3 length is 15 residues. Germline-derived CDR1 and CDR2 are SNHLY and FYNNEI. In nucleotides, the CDR3 is TGTGCCAGCAGTGGTGTAGCGGGTGCGAACACTGAAGCTTTCTTT. As protein: CASSGVAGANTEAFF.

The chain recombines TRBV6-5 with TRBJ1-1; 9 bases agree with TRBD1. Trimming removed 6 bases from V and 2 bases from J; junction bases left unmatched: 7. The CDR3 covers 15 residues. The germline CDR1 and CDR2 sequences are MNHEY and SVGAGI. CDR3 coding DNA: TGTGCCAGCAGCTCCCGGGACAGGGTAAACACTGAAGCTTTCTTT. It translates to CASSSRDRVNTEAFF.

The chain joins TRBV6-6 to TRBJ1-2; D is perhaps TRBD1 (5 bases). The length of the CDR3 is 15 residues. Germline values: CDR1 MNHNY, CDR2 SVGAGI (reference sequence). Between the trimmed V and J ends, which lost 2 bases and 4 bases, there was a span of 14 bases. CDR3: CASSYEAGQVYGYTF. The CDR3 nucleotides read TGTGCCAGCAGTTACGAGGCAGGGCAGGTCTATGGCTACACCTTC.

The rearrangement joins TRBV18 to TRBJ2-5; tentative D call: TRBD2 (6 bases). The CDR3 totals 13 residues. V was clipped by 4 bases and J by 3 bases, with 9 bases between them. The germline V gene encodes CDR1 KGHSH and CDR2 LQKENI. This CDR3 reads CASSLLAEETQYF. For the CDR3, the DNA is TGTGCCAGCTCACTACTAGCCGAAGAGACCCAGTACTTC.

The chain uses TRBV28 and TRBJ2-7; D unresolved. CDR3 length: 11 residues. Germline V gene lookup returns CDR1 MDHEN and CDR2 SYDVKM. The germline V and J ends were trimmed by 8 bases and 2 bases, with 7 bases remaining between them. CDR3 sequence (DNA): TGTGCCAGCCGTACGCCCTACGAGCAGTACTTC. Protein product: CASRTPYEQYF.

This chain connects TRBV4-1 to TRBJ2-7; a possible D gene is TRBD1 (6 bases). Trimming cost V 0 bases and J 5 bases, with 14 bases left between them. There are 15 residues in the CDR3. The germline CDR1 and CDR2 sequences are MGHRA and YSYEKL. CDR3 protein: CASSQDARGSHEQYF. The CDR3 DNA follows: TGCGCCAGCAGCCAAGACGCCAGGGGAAGCCACGAGCAGTACTTC.

In this sample, this clone turned up a few times. The gene calls are TRBV27 and TRBJ2-7; D may be TRBD1 or TRBD2 (5 bases each). CDR3 length: 16 residues. The germline CDR1 and CDR2 sequences are MNHEY and SMNVEV (reference sequence). V lost 5 bases, J lost 2 bases, and 19 bases lay in between. CDR3 region: CASSPQGRSKAYEQYF. CDR3 bases: TGTGCCAGCAGTCCCCAGGGACGGAGCAAAGCCTACGAGCAGTACTTC.

CDR3 region: CASSLADREAFF. In DNA form, the CDR3 reads TGTGCCAGCAGCTTAGCGGACAGAGAAGCTTTCTTT. The rearrangement joins TRBV7-9 to TRBJ1-1; D might be TRBD1 (6 bases). This CDR3 contains 12 residues. Germline V gene lookup returns CDR1 SEHNR and CDR2 FQNEAQ (reference sequence). V was shortened by 0 bases and J by 8 bases, with 7 bases between the two germline ends.

The chain employs TRBV2 and TRBJ1-2; TRBD1 agrees at 7 bases. This CDR3 is built from 17 residues. V lost 3 bases and J lost 0; bases outside the gene matches: 10. In germline, CDR1 is SNHLY, CDR2 FYNNEI. CDR3 sequence (DNA): TGTGCCAGCAGTGACGGAGACAGGGCCTTCTCTAACTATGGCTACACCTTC. Translated: CASSDGDRAFSNYGYTF.

This sequence joins TRBV7-2 and TRBJ2-3; the D is unclear. V shed 8 bases and J shed 4 bases, with 19 bases lying between them. CDR3 length equals 15 residues. Per germline, CDR1 SGHTA and CDR2 FQGNSA. The CDR3 DNA reads as TGTGCCAGCCCCGAAGGAGTTGGGCAAGCAGATACGCAGTATTTT. Amino acids: CASPEGVGQADTQYF. Variable domain in full (rest from reference TRBV7-2 and TRBJ2-3): GAGVSQSPSNKVTEKGKDVELRCDPISGHTALYWYRQSLGQGLEFLIYFQGNSAPDKSGLPSDRFSAERTGGSVSTLTIQRTQQEDSAVYLCASPEGVGQADTQYFGPGTRLTVL.

The rearrangement uses TRBV24-1 and TRBJ2-6, with TRBD1 matching 8 bases. The CDR3 consists of 20 residues. With 3 bases clipped from V and 0 bases from J, the junction kept 12 bases outside the gene matches. Germline V gene lookup returns CDR1 KGHDR and CDR2 SFDVKD. The CDR3: CATSDPQSDRAHSGANVLTF. For the CDR3, the DNA is TGTGCCACCAGTGATCCCCAATCGGACAGGGCTCACTCTGGGGCCAACGTCCTGACTTTC.

In nucleotides, the CDR3 is TGTGCCATCAGTGAGACGGGACACGACCCAAACCACTATGGCTACACCTTC. It specifies CAISETGHDPNHYGYTF. The V and J genes are TRBV10-3 and TRBJ1-2; TRBD1 is a possible D gene (6 bases). The CDR3 spans 17 residues. V gave up 2 bases and J gave up 3 bases, with 19 bases separating them. Germline CDR1 ENHRY, CDR2 SYGVKD.